These 6 T cell receptor beta chains share one sample of origin, sequenced in a study of Graves' ophthalmopathy and Graves' hyperthyroidism. RNA served as the template for amplifying TCR beta CDR3 regions. Scientists carried out first-round RT-PCR using HTBI primers and then a second-round multiplex PCR. In TCRdb, the multiplex PCR reads were re-called with MiXCR into one record per CDR3 protein. The sample has 500,000 to 600,000 distinct CDR3 sequences, under 45% seen once; the top ten hold about 4%. The specimen sequenced was peripheral blood or thyroid tissue (not recorded which). Receptors were obtained from an adult man with Graves' hyperthyroidism.

This clonotype was detected many times. The chain has TRBV12-3 or TRBV12-4 and TRBJ1-1; the D is unclear. This CDR3 comprises 14 residues. V gave up 6 bases and J gave up 3 bases, with 14 bases separating them. The CDR3 nucleotides read TGTGCCAGCAGCCCGCTGGGTGGATACACTGAAGCTTTCTTT. Translating it yields CASSPLGGYTEAFF.

Concerning this clonotype itself: A single base separates this from a much larger clone, so it may be a read error. The chain joins TRBV5-4 to TRBJ1-2; D gene ambiguous. The CDR3 length is 13 residues. The germline V gene has CDR1 SGHNT and CDR2 YYREEE (reference sequence). The CDR3 is CTSSFPSLEGYTF. In DNA form, the CDR3 reads TGTACCAGCAGCTTCCCCAGCCTTGAAGGCTACACCTTC. The variable domain in full, completed from reference TRBV5-4 and TRBJ1-2, reads ETGVTQSPTHLIKTRGQQVTLRCSSQSGHNTVSWYQQALGQGPQFIFQYYREEENGRGNFPPRFSGLQFPNYSSELNVNALELDDSALYLCTSSFPSLEGYTFGSGTRLTVV.

There are many counts of this clonotype. The rearrangement joins TRBV7-2 to TRBJ1-5, with D maybe TRBD1 (6 bases). CDR3 length equals 14 residues. CDR1 is SGHTA, CDR2 FQGNSA, per germline. V lost 4 bases to trimming and J lost 6 bases, with 13 bases between them. The CDR3 reads CASSSIIRGQPQHF. The CDR3 DNA is TGTGCCAGCAGCTCAATAATCAGGGGTCAGCCCCAGCATTTT.

The gene calls are TRBV24-1 and TRBJ2-3, with 9 bases aligning to TRBD2. The germline V gene has CDR1 KGHDR and CDR2 SFDVKD. Germline trimming cut 4 bases from V and 5 bases from J; bases unmatched to any gene: 12. The CDR3 sequence is 17 residues long. This chain's CDR3 is CATSDRGRLAGLDTQYF. The CDR3 region has the DNA TGTGCCACCAGTGACCGAGGTCGGCTAGCGGGATTAGATACGCAGTATTTT.

The J gene is TRBJ2-3, the V gene TRBV5-1; no firm D call. The V end was cut by 0 bases, the J end by 5 bases, with 10 bases between. The CDR3 runs 14 residues. Germline loops: CDR1 SGHRS, CDR2 YFSETQ. The CDR3 protein is CASSLGGSQDTQYF. In DNA, the CDR3 is TGCGCCAGCAGCTTGGGCGGCTCCCAAGATACGCAGTATTTT.

At least ten counts were recorded for this clonotype. The chain links TRBV20-1 to TRBJ2-7; the D gene could be TRBD1 or TRBD2 (5 bases each). The CDR3 has 13 amino acids. Trimming stripped 1 base from V and 2 bases from J, with 9 bases between. Germline CDR1 is DFQATT and CDR2 is SNEGSKA (reference sequence). The CDR3 is CSARGGFAYEQYF. CDR3 nucleotides: TGCAGTGCTAGAGGGGGGTTCGCCTACGAGCAGTACTTC.